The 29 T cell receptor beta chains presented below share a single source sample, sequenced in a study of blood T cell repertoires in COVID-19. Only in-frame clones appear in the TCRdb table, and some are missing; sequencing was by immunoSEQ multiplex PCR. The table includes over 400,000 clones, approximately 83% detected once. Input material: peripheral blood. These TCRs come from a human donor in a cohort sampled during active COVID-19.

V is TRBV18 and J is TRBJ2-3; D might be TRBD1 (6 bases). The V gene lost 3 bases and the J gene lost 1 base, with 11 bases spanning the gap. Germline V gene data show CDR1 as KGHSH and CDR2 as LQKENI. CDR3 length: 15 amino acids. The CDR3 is CASSPVRQGTDTQYF. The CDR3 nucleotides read TGTGCCAGCTCACCTGTCCGACAGGGCACAGATACGCAGTATTTT.

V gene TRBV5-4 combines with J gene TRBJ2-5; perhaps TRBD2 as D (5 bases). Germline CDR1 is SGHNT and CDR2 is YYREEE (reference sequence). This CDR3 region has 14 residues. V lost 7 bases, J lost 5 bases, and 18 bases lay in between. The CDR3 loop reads CASQRMSVRETQYF. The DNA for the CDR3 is TGTGCCAGCCAGCGGATGAGCGTTCGGGAGACCCAGTACTTC.

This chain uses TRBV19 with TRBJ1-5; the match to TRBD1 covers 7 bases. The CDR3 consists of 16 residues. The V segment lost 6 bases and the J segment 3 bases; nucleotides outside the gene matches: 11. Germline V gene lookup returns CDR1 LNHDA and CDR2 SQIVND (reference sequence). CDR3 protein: CASRDGTATLNQPQHF. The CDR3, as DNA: TGTGCCAGTAGAGACGGGACAGCAACCCTCAATCAGCCCCAGCATTTT.

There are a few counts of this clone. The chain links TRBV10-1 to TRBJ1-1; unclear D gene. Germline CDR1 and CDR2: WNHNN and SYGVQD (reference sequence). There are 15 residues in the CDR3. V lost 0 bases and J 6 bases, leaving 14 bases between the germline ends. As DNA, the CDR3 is TGCGCCAGCAGTGAGTCGATAGGCCTAACAGCTGAAGCTTTCTTT. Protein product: CASSESIGLTAEAFF.

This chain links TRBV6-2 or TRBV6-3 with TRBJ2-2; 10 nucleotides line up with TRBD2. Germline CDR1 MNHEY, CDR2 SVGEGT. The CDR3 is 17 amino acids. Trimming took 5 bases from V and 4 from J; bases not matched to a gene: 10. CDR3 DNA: TGTGCCAGCAGTCAGGTCGCTAGCGGGAGTCCCACCGGGGAGCTGTTTTTT. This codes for CASSQVASGSPTGELFF.

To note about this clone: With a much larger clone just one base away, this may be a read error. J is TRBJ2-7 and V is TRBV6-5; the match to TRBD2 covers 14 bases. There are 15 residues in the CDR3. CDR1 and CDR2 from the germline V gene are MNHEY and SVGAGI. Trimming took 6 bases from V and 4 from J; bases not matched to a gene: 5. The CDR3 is CASRPGLAGGYEQYF. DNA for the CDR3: TGTGCCAGCAGACCTGGACTAGCGGGAGGTTACGAGCAGTACTTC.

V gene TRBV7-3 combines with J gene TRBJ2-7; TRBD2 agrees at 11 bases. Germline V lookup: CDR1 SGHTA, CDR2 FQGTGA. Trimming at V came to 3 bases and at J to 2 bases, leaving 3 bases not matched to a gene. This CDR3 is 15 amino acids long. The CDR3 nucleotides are TGTGCCAGCAGCTTTTTAGCGGGAGGGCCCTACGAGCAGTACTTC. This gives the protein CASSFLAGGPYEQYF.

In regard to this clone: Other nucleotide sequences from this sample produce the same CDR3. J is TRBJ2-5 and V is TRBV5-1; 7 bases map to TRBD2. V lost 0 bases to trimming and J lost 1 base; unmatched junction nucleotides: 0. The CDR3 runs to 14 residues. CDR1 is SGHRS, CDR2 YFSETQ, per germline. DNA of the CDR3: TGCGCCAGCAGCTTGGGACTAGCCCAAGAGACCCAGTACTTC. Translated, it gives CASSLGLAQETQYF.

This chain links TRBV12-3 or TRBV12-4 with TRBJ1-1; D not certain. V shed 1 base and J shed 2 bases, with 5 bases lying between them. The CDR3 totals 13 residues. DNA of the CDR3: TGTGCCAGCAGTTTAGTTCAAAACACTGAAGCTTTCTTT. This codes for CASSLVQNTEAFF.

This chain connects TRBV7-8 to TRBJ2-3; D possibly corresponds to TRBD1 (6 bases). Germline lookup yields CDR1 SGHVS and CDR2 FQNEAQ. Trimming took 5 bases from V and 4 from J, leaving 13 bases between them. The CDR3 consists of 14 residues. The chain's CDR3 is CASSLEQGPDTQYF. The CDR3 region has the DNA TGTGCCAGCAGCCTAGAACAGGGTCCAGATACGCAGTATTTT.

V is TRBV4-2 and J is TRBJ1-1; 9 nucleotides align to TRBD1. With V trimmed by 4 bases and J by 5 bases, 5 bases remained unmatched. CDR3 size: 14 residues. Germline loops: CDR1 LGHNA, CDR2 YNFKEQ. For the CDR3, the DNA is TGTGCCAGCAGCCTACGAGGGACAGGGACTGAAGCTTTCTTT. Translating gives CASSLRGTGTEAFF.

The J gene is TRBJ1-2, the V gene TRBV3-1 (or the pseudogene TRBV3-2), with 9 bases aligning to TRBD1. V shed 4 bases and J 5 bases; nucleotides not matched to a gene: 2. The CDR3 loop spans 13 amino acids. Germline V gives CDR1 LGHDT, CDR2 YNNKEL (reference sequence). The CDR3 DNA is TGTGCCAGCAGCCTAGACAGGGGGTATGGCTACACCTTC. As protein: CASSLDRGYGYTF.

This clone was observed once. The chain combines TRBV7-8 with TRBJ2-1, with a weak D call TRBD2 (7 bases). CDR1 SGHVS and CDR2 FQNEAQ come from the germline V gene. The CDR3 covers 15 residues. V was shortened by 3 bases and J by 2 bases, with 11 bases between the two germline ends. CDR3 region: CASSFGGGPYNEQFF. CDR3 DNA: TGTGCCAGCAGCTTTGGCGGGGGCCCCTACAATGAGCAGTTCTTC.

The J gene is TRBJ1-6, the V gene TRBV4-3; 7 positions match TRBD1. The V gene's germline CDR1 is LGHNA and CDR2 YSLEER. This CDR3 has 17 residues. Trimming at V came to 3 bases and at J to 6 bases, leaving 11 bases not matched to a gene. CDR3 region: CASSHIWDRQPNSPLHF. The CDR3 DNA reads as TGCGCCAGCAGCCACATATGGGACAGACAACCTAATTCACCCCTCCACTTT.

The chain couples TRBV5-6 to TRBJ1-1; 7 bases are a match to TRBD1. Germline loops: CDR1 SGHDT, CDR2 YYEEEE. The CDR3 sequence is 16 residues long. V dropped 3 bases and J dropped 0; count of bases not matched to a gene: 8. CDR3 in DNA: TGTGCCAGCAGCTCGAACCCCGGGACAGTGAACACTGAAGCTTTCTTT. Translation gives CASSSNPGTVNTEAFF.

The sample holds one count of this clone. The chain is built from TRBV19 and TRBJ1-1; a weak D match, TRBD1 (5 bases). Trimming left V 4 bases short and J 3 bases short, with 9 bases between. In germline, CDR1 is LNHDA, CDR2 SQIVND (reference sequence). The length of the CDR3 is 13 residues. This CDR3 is CASSSRDYTEAFF. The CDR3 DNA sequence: TGTGCCAGTAGTAGCCGGGACTACACTGAAGCTTTCTTT. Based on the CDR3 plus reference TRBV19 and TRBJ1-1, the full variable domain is DGGITQSPKYLFRKEGQNVTLSCEQNLNHDAMYWYRQDPGQGLRLIYYSQIVNDFQKGDIAEGYSVSREKKESFPLTVTSAQKNPTAFYLCASSSRDYTEAFFGQGTRLTVV.

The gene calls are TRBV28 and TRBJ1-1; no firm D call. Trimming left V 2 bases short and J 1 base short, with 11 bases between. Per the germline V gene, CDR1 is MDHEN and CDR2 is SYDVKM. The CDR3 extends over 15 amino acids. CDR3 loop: CASSLPLGQNTEAFF. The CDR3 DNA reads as TGTGCCAGCAGTTTACCCTTGGGCCAGAACACTGAAGCTTTCTTT. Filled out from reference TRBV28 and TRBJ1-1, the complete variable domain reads DVKVTQSSRYLVKRTGEKVFLECVQDMDHENMFWYRQDPGLGLRLIYFSYDVKMKEKGDIPEGYSVSREKKERFSLILESASTNQTSMYLCASSLPLGQNTEAFFGQGTRLTVV.

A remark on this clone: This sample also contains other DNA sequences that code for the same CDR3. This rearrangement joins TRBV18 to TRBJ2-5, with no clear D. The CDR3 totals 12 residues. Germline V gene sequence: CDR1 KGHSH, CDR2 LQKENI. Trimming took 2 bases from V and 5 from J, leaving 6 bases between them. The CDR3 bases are TGTGCCAGCTCACCAGCCGGGGAGACCCAGTACTTC. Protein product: CASSPAGETQYF.

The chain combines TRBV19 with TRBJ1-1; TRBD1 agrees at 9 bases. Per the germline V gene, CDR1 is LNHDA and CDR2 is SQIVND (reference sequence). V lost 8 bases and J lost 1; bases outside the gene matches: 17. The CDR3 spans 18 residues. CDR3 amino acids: CASSDRGEMGAPNTEAFF. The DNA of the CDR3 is TGTGCCAGTTCGGACAGGGGTGAAATGGGGGCTCCGAACACTGAAGCTTTCTTT.

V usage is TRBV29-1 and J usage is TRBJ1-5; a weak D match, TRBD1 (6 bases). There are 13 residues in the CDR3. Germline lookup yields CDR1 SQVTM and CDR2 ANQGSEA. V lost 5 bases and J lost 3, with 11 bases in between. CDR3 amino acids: CSVQTGYNQPQHF. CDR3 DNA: TGCAGCGTTCAAACAGGGTACAATCAGCCCCAGCATTTT.

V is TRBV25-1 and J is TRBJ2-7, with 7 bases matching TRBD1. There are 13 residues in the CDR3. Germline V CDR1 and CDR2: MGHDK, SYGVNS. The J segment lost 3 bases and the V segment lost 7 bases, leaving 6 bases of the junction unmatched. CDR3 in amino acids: CASMAGGIYEQYF. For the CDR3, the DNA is TGTGCCAGCATGGCAGGGGGTATCTACGAGCAGTACTTC.

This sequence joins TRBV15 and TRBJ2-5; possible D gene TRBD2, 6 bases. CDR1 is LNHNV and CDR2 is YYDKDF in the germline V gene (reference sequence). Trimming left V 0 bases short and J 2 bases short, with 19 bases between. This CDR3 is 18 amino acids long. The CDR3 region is CATSRDFLGGAGQETQYF. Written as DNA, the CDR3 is TGTGCCACCAGCAGAGATTTTTTAGGTGGCGCGGGGCAAGAGACCCAGTACTTC.

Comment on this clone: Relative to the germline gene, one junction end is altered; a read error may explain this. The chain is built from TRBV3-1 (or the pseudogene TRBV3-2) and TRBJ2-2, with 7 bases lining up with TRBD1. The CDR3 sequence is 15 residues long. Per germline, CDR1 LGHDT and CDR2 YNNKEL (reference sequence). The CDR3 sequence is CASSQGTGYTGELFF. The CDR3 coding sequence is TGTGCCAGCAGCCAAGGGACAGGATACACTGGGGAGCTGTTTTTT.

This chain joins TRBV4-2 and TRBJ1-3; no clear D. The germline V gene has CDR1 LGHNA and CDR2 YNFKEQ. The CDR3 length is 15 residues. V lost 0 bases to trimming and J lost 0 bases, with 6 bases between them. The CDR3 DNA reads TGTGCCAGCAGCCAAGATACAGTCTCTGGAAACACCATATATTTT. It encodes CASSQDTVSGNTIYF.

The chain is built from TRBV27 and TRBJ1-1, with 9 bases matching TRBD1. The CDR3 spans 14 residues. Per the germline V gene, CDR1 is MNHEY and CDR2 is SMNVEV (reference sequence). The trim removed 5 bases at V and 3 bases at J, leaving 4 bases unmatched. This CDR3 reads CASSAGQGHTEAFF. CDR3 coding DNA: TGTGCCAGCAGTGCGGGACAGGGCCACACTGAAGCTTTCTTT.

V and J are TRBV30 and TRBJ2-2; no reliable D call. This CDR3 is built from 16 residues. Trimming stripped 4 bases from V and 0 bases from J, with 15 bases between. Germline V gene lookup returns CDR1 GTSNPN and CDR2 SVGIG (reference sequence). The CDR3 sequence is CAWTSSRSANTGELFF. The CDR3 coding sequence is TGTGCCTGGACCTCCTCGAGGTCCGCGAACACCGGGGAGCTGTTTTTT.

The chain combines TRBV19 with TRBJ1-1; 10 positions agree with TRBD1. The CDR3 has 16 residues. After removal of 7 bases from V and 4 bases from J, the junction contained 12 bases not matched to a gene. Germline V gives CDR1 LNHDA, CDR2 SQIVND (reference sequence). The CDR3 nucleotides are TGTGCCAGTATGTCCAACCCGGGACAGGGGCGCACTGAAGCTTTCTTT. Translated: CASMSNPGQGRTEAFF.

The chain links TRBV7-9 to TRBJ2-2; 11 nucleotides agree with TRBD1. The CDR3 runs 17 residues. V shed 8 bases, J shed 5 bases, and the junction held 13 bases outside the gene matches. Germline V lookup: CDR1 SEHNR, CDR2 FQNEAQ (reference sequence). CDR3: CASAYSGTGGKTGELFF. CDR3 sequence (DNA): TGTGCCAGCGCGTACTCCGGGACAGGGGGAAAAACCGGGGAGCTGTTTTTT.

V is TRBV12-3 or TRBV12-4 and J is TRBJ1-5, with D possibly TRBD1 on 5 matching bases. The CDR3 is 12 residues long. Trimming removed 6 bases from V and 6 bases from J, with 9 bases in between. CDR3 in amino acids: CASRPQGQPQHF. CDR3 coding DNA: TGTGCCAGCAGACCCCAGGGTCAGCCCCAGCATTTT.